This T cell receptor (beta chain) came from a study of cytomegalovirus exposure and HLA in healthy donors. The CDR3 is made up of 15 amino acids. From germline, CDR1 is MNHNY and CDR2 SVGAGI (reference sequence). V was cut by 0 bases and J by 1 base, with 9 bases left in between. Profiled with immunoSEQ multiplex PCR; TCRdb holds only in-frame clones, not every one. The table lists 200,000 to 300,000 clones, less than 95% of them singletons. The chain joins TRBV6-6 to TRBJ1-1; D is undetermined. The sequence came from a woman in her thirties in good health and CMV-seronegative. Source material: PBMCs. The CDR3 DNA sequence: TGTGCCAGCAGTTACTCCCCCATTTCGAACACTGAAGCTTTCTTT. This translates into CASSYSPISNTEAFF.